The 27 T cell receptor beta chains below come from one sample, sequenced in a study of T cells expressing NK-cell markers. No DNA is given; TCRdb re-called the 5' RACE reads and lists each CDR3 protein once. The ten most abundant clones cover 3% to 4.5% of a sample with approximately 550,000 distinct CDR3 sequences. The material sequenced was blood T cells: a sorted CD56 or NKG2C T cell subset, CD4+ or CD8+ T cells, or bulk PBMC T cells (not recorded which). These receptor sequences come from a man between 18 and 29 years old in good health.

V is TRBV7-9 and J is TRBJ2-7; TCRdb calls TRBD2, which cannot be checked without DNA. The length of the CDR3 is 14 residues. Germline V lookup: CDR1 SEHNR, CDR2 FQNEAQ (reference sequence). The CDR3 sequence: CASSFPREGAEQYF.

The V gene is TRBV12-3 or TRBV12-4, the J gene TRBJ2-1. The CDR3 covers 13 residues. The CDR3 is CASSFNPNNEQFF.

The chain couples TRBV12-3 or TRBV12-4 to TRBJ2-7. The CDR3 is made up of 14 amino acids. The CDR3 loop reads CASSFTSGDYEQYF.

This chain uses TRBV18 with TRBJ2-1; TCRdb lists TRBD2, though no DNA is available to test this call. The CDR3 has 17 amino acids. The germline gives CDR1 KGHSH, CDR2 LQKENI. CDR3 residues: CASSPDSGTRTINEQFF.

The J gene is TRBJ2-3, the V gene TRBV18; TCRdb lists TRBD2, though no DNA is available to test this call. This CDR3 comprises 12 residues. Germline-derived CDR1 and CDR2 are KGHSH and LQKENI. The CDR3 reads CASSSGLDTQYF.

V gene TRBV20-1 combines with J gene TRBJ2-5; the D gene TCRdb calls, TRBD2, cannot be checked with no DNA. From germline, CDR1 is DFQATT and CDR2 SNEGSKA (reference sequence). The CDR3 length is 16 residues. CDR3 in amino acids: CSARGLAGDIGETQYF.

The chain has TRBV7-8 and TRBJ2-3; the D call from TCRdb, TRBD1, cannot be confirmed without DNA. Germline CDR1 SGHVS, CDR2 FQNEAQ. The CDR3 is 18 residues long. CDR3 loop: CASSSTGQGITSTDTQYF.

The CDR3 region is CATSFRAKGGESETQYF. This sequence joins TRBV24-1 and TRBJ2-5; TCRdb returns TRBD1, unconfirmable since there is no DNA. The CDR3 consists of 17 residues. Germline V gene lookup returns CDR1 KGHDR and CDR2 SFDVKD.

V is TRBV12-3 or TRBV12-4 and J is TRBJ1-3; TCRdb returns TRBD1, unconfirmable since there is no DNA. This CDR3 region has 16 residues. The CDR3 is CASKPGGQGSGNTIYF.

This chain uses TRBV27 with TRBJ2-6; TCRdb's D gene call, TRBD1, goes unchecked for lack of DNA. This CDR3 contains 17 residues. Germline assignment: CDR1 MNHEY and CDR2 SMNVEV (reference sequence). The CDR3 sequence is CASSLGGRGSGANVLTF.

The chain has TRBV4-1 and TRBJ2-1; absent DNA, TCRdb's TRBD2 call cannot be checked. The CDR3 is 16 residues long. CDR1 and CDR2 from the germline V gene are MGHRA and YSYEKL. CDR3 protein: CASSQDRLAGDNEQFF.

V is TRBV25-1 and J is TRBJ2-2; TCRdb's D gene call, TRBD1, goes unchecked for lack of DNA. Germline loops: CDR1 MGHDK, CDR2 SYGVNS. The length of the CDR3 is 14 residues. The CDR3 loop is CASRTNRDAGELFF.

CDR3 protein: CASSVDGFDSGNTIYF. The V call is TRBV9, the J call TRBJ1-3. The germline gives CDR1 SGDLS, CDR2 YYNGEE. This CDR3 has 16 residues.

CDR3 sequence reads: CSARFGLAGDTRYNEQFF. The chain carries TRBV20-1 and TRBJ2-1; the TRBD2 assignment by TCRdb is unverifiable without DNA. CDR3 length: 18 residues. Germline assignment: CDR1 DFQATT and CDR2 SNEGSKA (reference sequence).

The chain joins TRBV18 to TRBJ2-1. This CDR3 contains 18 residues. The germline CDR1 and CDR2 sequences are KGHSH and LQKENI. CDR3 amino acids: CASSPPRGRGSSYNEQFF. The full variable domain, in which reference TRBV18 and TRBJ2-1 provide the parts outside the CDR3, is NAGVMQNPRHLVRRRGQEARLRCSPMKGHSHVYWYRQLPEEGLKFMVYLQKENIIDESGMPKERFSAEFPKEGPSILRIQQVVRGDSAAYFCASSPPRGRGSSYNEQFFGPGTRLTVL.

The CDR3 sequence is CSASTGAGLTEAFF. J is TRBJ1-1 and V is TRBV29-1; with no DNA, the TCRdb D assignment of TRBD1 cannot be verified. Germline-derived CDR1 and CDR2 are SQVTM and ANQGSEA. The CDR3 runs to 14 residues.

The CDR3 loop reads CASSKNGLAENEQFF. This sequence joins TRBV12-3 or TRBV12-4 and TRBJ2-1; the TRBD2 assignment by TCRdb is unverifiable without DNA. The CDR3 extends over 15 amino acids.

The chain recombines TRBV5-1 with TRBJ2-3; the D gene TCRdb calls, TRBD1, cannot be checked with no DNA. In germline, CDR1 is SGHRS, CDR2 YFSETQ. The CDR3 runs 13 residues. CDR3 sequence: CASRTGPGDTQYF.

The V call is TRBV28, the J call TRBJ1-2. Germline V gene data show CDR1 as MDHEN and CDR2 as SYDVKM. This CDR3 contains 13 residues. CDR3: CASSLIPDYGYTF.

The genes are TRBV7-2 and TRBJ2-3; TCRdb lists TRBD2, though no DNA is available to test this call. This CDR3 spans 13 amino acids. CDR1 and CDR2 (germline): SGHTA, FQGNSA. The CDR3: CASSLDDFSPPDF.

The CDR3 loop reads CSVEGRVDESSYEQYF. V gene TRBV29-1 combines with J gene TRBJ2-7. Germline values: CDR1 SQVTM, CDR2 ANQGSEA. CDR3 length: 16 amino acids.

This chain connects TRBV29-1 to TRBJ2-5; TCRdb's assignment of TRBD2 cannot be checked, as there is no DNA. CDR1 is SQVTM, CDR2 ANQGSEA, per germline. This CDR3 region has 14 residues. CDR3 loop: CSVSLGLAKETQYF.

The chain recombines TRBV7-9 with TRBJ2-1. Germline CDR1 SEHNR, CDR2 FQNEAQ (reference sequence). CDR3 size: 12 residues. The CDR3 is CASSLAGHEQFF.

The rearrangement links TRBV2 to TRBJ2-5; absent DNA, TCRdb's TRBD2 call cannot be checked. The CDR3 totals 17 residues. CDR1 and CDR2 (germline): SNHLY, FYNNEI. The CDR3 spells CASSVGTSFGDQETQYF.

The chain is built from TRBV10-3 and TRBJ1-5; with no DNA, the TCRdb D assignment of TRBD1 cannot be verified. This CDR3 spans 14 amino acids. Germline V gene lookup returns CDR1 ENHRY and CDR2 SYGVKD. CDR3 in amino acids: CAISGQDVNQPQHF.

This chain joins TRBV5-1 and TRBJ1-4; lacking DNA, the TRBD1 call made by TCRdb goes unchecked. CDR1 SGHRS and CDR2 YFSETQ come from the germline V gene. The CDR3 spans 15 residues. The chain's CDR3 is CASTKWGQDNEKLFF.

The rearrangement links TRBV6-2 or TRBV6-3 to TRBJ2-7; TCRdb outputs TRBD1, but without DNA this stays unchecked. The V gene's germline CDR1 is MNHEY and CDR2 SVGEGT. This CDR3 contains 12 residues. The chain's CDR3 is CASREQGYEQYF.